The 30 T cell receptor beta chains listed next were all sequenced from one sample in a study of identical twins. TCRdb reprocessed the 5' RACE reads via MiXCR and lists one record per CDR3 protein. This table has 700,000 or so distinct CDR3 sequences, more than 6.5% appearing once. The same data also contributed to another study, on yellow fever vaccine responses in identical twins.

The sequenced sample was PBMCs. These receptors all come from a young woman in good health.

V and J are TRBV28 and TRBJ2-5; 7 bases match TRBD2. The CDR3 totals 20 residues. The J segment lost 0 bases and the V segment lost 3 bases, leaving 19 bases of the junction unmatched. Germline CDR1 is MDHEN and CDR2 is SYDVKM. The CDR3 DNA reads TGTGCCAGCAGTTTTTCATTATTCGGTCGTCGGCTAGCGGACCAAGAGACCCAGTACTTC. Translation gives CASSFSLFGRRLADQETQYF.

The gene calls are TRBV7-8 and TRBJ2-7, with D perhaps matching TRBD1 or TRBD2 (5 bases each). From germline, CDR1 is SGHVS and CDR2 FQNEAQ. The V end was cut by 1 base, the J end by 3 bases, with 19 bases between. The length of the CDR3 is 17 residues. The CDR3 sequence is CASSLVPDRDGDYEQYF. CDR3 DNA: TGTGCCAGCAGCTTAGTCCCCGACCGGGACGGAGACTACGAGCAGTACTTC.

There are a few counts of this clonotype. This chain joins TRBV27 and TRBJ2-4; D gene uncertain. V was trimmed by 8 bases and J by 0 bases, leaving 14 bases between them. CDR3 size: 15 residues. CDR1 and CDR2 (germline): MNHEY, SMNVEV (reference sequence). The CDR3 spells CASRSLQLAKNIQYF. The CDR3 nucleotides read TGTGCCAGCCGGTCCTTACAACTAGCCAAAAACATTCAGTACTTC.

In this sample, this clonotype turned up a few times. CDR3 sequence (DNA): TGTGCCAGCAGCACGGACGGCGCCAAAAACATTCAGTACTTC. Translated: CASSTDGAKNIQYF. The J gene is TRBJ2-4, the V gene TRBV7-2; D not certain. Trimming cost V 5 bases and J 1 base, with 9 bases left between them. CDR3 size: 14 residues. Germline V gene lookup returns CDR1 SGHTA and CDR2 FQGNSA. Together with reference TRBV7-2 and TRBJ2-4, the CDR3 gives the full variable domain: GAGVSQSPSNKVTEKGKDVELRCDPISGHTALYWYRQSLGQGLEFLIYFQGNSAPDKSGLPSDRFSAERTGGSVSTLTIQRTQQEDSAVYLCASSTDGAKNIQYFGAGTRLSVL.

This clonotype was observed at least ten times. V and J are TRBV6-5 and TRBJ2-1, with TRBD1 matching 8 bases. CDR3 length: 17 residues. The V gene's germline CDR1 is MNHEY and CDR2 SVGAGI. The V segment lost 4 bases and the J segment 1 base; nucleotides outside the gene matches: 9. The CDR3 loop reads CASSSLTGVQSYNEQFF. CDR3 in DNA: TGTGCCAGCAGTTCCTTGACAGGGGTTCAGTCCTACAATGAGCAGTTCTTC.

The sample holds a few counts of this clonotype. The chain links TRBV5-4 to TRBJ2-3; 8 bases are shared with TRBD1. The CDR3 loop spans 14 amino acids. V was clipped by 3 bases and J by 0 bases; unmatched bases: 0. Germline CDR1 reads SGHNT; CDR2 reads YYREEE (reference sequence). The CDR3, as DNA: TGTGCCAGCAGCTGGGACAGGAGCACAGATACGCAGTATTTT. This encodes CASSWDRSTDTQYF.

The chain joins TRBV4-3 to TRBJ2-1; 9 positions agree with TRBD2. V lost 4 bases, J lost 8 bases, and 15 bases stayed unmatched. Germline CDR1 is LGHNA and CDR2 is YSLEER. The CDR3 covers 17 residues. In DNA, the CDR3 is TGCGCCAGCAGCCGAAACCCAGCGGGAGGTTTCCAGGATGAGCAGTTCTTC. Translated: CASSRNPAGGFQDEQFF.

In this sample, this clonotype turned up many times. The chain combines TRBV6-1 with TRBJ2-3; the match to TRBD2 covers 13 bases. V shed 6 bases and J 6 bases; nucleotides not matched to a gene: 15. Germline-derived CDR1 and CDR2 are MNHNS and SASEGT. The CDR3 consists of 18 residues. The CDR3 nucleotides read TGTGCCAGCAGCCTAGGTTCGGGACTAGCGGGACCCCGGGATACGCAGTATTTT. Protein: CASSLGSGLAGPRDTQYF.

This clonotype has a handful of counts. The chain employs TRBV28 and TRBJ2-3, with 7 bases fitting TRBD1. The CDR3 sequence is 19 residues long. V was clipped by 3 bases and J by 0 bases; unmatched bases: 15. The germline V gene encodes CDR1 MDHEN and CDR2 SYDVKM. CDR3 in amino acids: CASSFPPWDSQGSTDTQYF. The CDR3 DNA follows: TGTGCCAGCAGTTTCCCGCCTTGGGACAGCCAAGGGAGCACAGATACGCAGTATTTT.

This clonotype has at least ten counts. This chain's CDR3 is CAISEGPRGEDEQFF. The DNA of the CDR3 is TGTGCCATCAGTGAAGGGCCTAGGGGGGAGGATGAGCAGTTCTTC. The chain recombines TRBV10-3 with TRBJ2-1, with D possibly called TRBD1 or TRBD2 (6 bases each). V was clipped by 3 bases and J by 8 bases, with 17 bases between them. The CDR3 contains 15 residues. Germline values: CDR1 ENHRY, CDR2 SYGVKD.

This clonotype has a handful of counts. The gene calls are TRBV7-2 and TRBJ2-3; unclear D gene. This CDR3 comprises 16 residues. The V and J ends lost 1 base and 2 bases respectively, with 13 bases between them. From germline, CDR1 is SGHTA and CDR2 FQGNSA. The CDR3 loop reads CASSLGGTDYTDTQYF. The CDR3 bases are TGTGCCAGCAGCTTAGGGGGAACGGATTACACAGATACGCAGTATTTT. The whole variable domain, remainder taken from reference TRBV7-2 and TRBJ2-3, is GAGVSQSPSNKVTEKGKDVELRCDPISGHTALYWYRQSLGQGLEFLIYFQGNSAPDKSGLPSDRFSAERTGGSVSTLTIQRTQQEDSAVYLCASSLGGTDYTDTQYFGPGTRLTVL.

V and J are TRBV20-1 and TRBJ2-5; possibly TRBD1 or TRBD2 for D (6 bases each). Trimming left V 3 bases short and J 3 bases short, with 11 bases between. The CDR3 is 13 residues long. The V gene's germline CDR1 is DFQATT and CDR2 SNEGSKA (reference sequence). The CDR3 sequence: CSARLGGEETQYF. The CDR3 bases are TGCAGTGCTAGGTTGGGGGGCGAAGAGACCCAGTACTTC.

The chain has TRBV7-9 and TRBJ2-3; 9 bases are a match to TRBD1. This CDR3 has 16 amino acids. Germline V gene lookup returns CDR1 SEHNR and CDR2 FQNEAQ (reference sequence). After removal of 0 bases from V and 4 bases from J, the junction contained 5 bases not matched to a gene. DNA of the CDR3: TGTGCCAGCAGCTTAGCAGGGACAGGGCCGGCAGATACGCAGTATTTT. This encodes CASSLAGTGPADTQYF.

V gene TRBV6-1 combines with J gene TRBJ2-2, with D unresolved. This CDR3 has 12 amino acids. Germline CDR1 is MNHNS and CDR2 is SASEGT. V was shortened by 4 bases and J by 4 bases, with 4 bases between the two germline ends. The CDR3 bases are TGTGCCAGCAGTGCCCTCACCGGGGAGCTGTTTTTT. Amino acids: CASSALTGELFF.

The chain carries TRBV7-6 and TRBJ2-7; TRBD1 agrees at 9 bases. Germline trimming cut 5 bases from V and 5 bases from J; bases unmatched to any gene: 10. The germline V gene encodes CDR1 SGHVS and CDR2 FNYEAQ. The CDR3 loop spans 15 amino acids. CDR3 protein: CASSDAGTGINEQYF. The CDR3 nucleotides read TGTGCCAGCAGCGACGCCGGGACAGGGATAAACGAGCAGTACTTC.

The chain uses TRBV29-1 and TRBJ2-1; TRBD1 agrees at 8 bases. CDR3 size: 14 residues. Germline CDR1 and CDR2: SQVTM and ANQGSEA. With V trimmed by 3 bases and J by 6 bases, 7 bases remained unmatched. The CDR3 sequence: CSVDAWQGANEQFF. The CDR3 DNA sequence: TGCAGCGTTGATGCGTGGCAGGGGGCCAATGAGCAGTTCTTC.

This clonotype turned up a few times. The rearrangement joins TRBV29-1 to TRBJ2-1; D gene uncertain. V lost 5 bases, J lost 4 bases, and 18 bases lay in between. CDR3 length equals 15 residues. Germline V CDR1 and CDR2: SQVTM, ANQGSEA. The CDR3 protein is CSVLFPPSSYNEQFF. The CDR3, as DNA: TGCAGCGTTTTGTTTCCCCCGTCCTCTTACAATGAGCAGTTCTTC.

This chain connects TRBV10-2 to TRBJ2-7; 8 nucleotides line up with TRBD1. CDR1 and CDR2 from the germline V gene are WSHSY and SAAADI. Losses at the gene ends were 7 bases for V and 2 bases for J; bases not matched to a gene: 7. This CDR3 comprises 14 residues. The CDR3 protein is CASTFGTGTYEQYF. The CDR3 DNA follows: TGCGCCAGCACGTTCGGGACAGGTACCTACGAGCAGTACTTC.

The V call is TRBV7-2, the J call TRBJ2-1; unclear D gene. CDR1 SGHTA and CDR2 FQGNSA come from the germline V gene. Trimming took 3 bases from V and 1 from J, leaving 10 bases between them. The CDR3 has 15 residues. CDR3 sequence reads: CASSLTSFSYNEQFF. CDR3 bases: TGTGCCAGCAGCTTGACGTCCTTTTCCTACAATGAGCAGTTCTTC.

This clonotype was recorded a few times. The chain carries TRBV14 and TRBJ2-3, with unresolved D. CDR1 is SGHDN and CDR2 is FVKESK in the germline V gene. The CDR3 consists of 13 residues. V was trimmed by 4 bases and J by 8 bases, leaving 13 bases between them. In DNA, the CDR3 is TGTGCCAGCAGCCCTTTTGGATTCAGTACGCAGTATTTT. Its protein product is CASSPFGFSTQYF.

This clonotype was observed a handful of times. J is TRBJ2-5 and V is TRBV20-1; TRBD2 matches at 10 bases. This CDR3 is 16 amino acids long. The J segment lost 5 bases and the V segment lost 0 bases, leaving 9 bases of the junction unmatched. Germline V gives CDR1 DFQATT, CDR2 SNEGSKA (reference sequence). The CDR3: CSARDFQRGGSETQYF. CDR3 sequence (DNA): TGCAGTGCTAGAGATTTCCAGCGGGGGGGCTCGGAGACCCAGTACTTC.

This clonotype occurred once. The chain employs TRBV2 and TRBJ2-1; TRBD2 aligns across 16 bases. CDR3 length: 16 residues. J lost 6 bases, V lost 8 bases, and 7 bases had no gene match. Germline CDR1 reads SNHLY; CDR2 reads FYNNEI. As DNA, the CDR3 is TGTGCCAGCGCGGGACTAGCGGGGGGGCCAGGCAATGAGCAGTTCTTC. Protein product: CASAGLAGGPGNEQFF.

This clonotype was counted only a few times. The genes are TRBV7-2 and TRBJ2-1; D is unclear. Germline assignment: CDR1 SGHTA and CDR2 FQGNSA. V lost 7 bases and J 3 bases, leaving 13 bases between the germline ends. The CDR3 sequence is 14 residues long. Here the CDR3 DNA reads TGTGCCAGCACCCTTCACGGCATCTACAATGAGCAGTTCTTC. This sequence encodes CASTLHGIYNEQFF.

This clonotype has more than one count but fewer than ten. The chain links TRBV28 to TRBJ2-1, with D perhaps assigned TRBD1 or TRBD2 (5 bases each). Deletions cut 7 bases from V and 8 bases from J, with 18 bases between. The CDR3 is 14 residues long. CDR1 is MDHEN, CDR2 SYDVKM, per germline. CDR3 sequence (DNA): TGTGCCAGCATAGGGGCTAGCAAGACCCATGAGCAGTTCTTC. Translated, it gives CASIGASKTHEQFF.

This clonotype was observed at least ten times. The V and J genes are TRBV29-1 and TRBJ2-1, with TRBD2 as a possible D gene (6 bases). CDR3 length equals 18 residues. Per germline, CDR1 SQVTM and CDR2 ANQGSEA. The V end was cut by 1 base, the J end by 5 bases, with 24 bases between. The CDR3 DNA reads TGCAGCGTTGAAGCTATCCGGGCGGGAATCGGCACGGACAATGAGCAGTTCTTC. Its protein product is CSVEAIRAGIGTDNEQFF.

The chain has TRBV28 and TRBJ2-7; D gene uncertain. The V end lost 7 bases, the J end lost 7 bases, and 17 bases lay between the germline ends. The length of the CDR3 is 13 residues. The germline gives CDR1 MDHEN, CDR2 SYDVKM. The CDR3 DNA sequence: TGTGCCAGCAACGTAGCCCGAGACCAGGAGCAGTACTTC. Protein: CASNVARDQEQYF.

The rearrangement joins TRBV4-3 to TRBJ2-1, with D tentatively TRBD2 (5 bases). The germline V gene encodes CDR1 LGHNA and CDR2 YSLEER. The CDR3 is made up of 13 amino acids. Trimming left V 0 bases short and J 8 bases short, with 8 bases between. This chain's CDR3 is CASSQDLGDEQFF. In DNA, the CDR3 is TGCGCCAGCAGCCAAGATTTGGGAGATGAGCAGTTCTTC.

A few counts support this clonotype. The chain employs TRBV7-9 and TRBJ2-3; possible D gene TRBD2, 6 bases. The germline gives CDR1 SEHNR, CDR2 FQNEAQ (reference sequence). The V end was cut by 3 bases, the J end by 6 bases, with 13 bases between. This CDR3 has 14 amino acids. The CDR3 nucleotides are TGTGCCAGCAGCTTCGGGGGTGCGGCTGATACGCAGTATTTT. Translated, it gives CASSFGGAADTQYF.

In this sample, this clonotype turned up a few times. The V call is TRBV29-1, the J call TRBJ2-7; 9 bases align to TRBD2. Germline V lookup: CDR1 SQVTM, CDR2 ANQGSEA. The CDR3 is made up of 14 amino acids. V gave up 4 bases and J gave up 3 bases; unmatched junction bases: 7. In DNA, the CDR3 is TGCAGCGTTGGTCTTAGCGGGAGAATCTACGAGCAGTACTTC. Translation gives CSVGLSGRIYEQYF.

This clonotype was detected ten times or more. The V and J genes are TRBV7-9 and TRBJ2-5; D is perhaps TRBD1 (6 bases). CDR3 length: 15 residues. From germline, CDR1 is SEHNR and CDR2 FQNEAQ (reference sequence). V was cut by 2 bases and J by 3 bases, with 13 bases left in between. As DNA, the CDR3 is TGTGCCAGCAGCTTACCAGGGGCGTTGGAAGAGACCCAGTACTTC. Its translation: CASSLPGALEETQYF.